Following are 32 T cell receptor beta chains from one sample sequenced in a study of Ad26.COV2.S vaccination and SARS-CoV-2 variants. Method: immunoSEQ multiplex PCR; TCRdb's copy keeps in-frame clones and lacks some. The table has roughly 420,000 clones, more than 75% seen once. The sample's treatment: some 20 received Ad26.COV2.S at low or high dose, single or two shots; a few received placebo; per-sample allocation not given. All samples were drawn on day 63, counting from the first vaccine or placebo injection. This specimen was peripheral blood, taken in a trial of Ad26.COV2.S vaccine versus placebo. These receptors were collected from a person aged 18-65 years who received the Ad26.COV2.S COVID-19 vaccine or a placebo.

This clone was seen once. The gene calls are TRBV10-3 and TRBJ2-3, with TRBD2 matching over 8 bases. Germline CDR1 reads ENHRY; CDR2 reads SYGVKD. V shed 3 bases and J 4 bases; nucleotides not matched to a gene: 15. This CDR3 comprises 18 residues. This CDR3 is CAISDYLPQGAGADTQYF. The CDR3 DNA sequence: TGTGCCATCAGTGACTACCTCCCTCAAGGAGCGGGGGCAGATACGCAGTATTTT.

The chain carries TRBV5-1 and TRBJ2-7, with TRBD1 identical over 8 bases. Germline loops: CDR1 SGHRS, CDR2 YFSETQ. The CDR3 is made up of 14 amino acids. The V gene end was trimmed by 4 bases and the J gene end by 2 bases; junction bases not matched to a gene: 5. The CDR3 DNA reads TGCGCCAGCAGCGGGGACAGGAAAACCTACGAGCAGTACTTC. Translated, it gives CASSGDRKTYEQYF.

The chain joins TRBV27 to TRBJ2-7, with TRBD1 identical over 8 bases. This CDR3 has 14 amino acids. Trimming cost V 4 bases and J 6 bases; bases outside gene matches: 8. Looked up from germline, CDR1 is MNHEY and CDR2 is SMNVEV (reference sequence). The CDR3 here is CASSSMQGAPEQYF. CDR3 in DNA: TGTGCCAGCAGTTCGATGCAGGGGGCCCCCGAGCAGTACTTC.

Note on this clone: This CDR3 is also generated by other DNA sequences in the sample. CDR3 nucleotide sequence: TGTGCCAGCAGCGTAGGGGGCTCGGGCGAGCAGTACTTC. It encodes CASSVGGSGEQYF. The chain has TRBV9 and TRBJ2-7, with a tentative D call TRBD1 (5 bases). Germline V gene data show CDR1 as SGDLS and CDR2 as YYNGEE. The CDR3 extends over 13 amino acids. V lost 0 bases and J 6 bases, leaving 10 bases between the germline ends. The full variable domain, in which reference TRBV9 and TRBJ2-7 provide the parts outside the CDR3, is DSGVTQTPKHLITATGQRVTLRCSPRSGDLSVYWYQQSLDQGLQFLIQYYNGEERAKGNILERFSAQQFPDLHSELNLSSLELGDSALYFCASSVGGSGEQYFGPGTRLTVT.

The genes are TRBV2 and TRBJ2-5; no clear D gene. Trimming removed 4 bases from V and 3 bases from J, with 9 bases in between. The length of the CDR3 is 13 residues. CDR1 is SNHLY and CDR2 is FYNNEI in the germline V gene. DNA for the CDR3: TGTGCCAGCAGTGCGTACTCCAAAGAGACCCAGTACTTC. This codes for CASSAYSKETQYF.

The rearrangement links TRBV11-2 to TRBJ1-1, with 7 bases matching TRBD1. The CDR3 consists of 14 residues. The germline V gene has CDR1 SGHAT and CDR2 FQNNGV. V lost 3 bases to trimming and J lost 5 bases; unmatched junction nucleotides: 6. The CDR3 reads CASSFTTGRTEAFF. The CDR3 DNA follows: TGTGCCAGCAGCTTCACGACAGGGCGGACTGAAGCTTTCTTT.

A single count supports this clone. The rearrangement uses TRBV6-5 and TRBJ1-2; the match to TRBD1 covers 7 bases. Germline CDR1 reads MNHEY; CDR2 reads SVGAGI. V lost 4 bases to trimming and J lost 0 bases; unmatched junction nucleotides: 5. This CDR3 spans 15 amino acids. For the CDR3, the DNA is TGTGCCAGCAGTTCCCCCGACAGGGCTAACTATGGCTACACCTTC. It encodes CASSSPDRANYGYTF.

The rearrangement links TRBV7-3 to TRBJ2-1, with D unclear. CDR1 and CDR2 (germline): SGHTA, FQGTGA. The CDR3 contains 15 residues. V was clipped by 6 bases and J by 0 bases, with 12 bases between them. CDR3 residues: CASSFDASSYNEQFF. CDR3 sequence (DNA): TGTGCCAGCAGTTTTGACGCTAGCTCCTACAATGAGCAGTTCTTC.

J is TRBJ2-1 and V is TRBV6-4; possibly TRBD2 for D (6 bases). There are 13 residues in the CDR3. Germline V CDR1 and CDR2: MRHNA, SNTAGT. Trimming took off 2 bases at V and 13 bases at J, with 15 bases between the two ends. CDR3 sequence (DNA): TGTGCCAGCAGTGACGGGGGGTCTTTCTACCAGTTCTTC. Its translation: CASSDGGSFYQFF.

CDR3 sequence reads: CASSQMGGYTGELFF. The CDR3 DNA is TGTGCCAGCAGCCAAATGGGGGGGTACACCGGGGAGCTGTTTTTT. The chain recombines TRBV11-2 with TRBJ2-2; 7 nucleotides align to TRBD2. Germline assignment: CDR1 SGHAT and CDR2 FQNNGV. V shed 5 bases, J shed 3 bases, and the junction held 6 bases outside the gene matches. CDR3 length: 15 amino acids. Full variable domain (remainder filled in from reference TRBV11-2 and TRBJ2-2): EAGVAQSPRYKIIEKRQSVAFWCNPISGHATLYWYQQILGQGPKLLIQFQNNGVVDDSQLPKDRFSAERLKGVDSTLKIQPAKLEDSAVYLCASSQMGGYTGELFFGEGSRLTVL.

The CDR3 DNA sequence: TGTGCCAGCAGCCCAAATGGGGACACAGGATCCTACGAGCAGTACTTC. Translated: CASSPNGDTGSYEQYF. The chain joins TRBV9 to TRBJ2-7; D perhaps matches TRBD1 (6 bases). Germline V gene lookup returns CDR1 SGDLS and CDR2 YYNGEE. The CDR3 loop spans 16 amino acids. The ends were cut back, 4 bases at V and 1 base at J, with 18 bases in the middle.

The chain recombines TRBV24-1 with TRBJ1-5; D call uncertain. The CDR3 has 12 amino acids. The germline gives CDR1 KGHDR, CDR2 SFDVKD. Trimming removed 3 bases at V and 9 bases at J, with 8 bases between. The CDR3 sequence is CATSDPHGPQHF. The CDR3 nucleotides are TGTGCCACCAGTGATCCCCATGGGCCCCAGCATTTT.

The V call is TRBV6-2 or TRBV6-3, the J call TRBJ2-7, with D maybe TRBD1 (5 bases). CDR3 length equals 14 residues. V was pared by 2 bases and J by 3 bases, with 11 bases between. Germline CDR1 and CDR2: MNHEY and SVGEGT. The DNA for the CDR3 is TGTGCCAGCAGTTACGAAACTGACAGCTACGAGCAGTACTTC. Translating gives CASSYETDSYEQYF.

The V call is TRBV21-1, the J call TRBJ1-2. TRBV21-1 is reported as a pseudogene. The CDR3 is 15 residues long. The CDR3 DNA reads as TGTGCCAGCAGCAAGGTAGTCGAACTAGCACCGGGCTACACCTTC. This encodes CASSKVVELAPGYTF.

The chain combines TRBV6-1 with TRBJ2-7; 10 nucleotides line up with TRBD1. This CDR3 has 14 amino acids. V was pared by 3 bases and J by 4 bases, with 3 bases of the junction left unmatched. CDR1 MNHNS and CDR2 SASEGT come from the germline V gene. DNA for the CDR3: TGTGCCAGCAGTGATTGGGACAGGGGATACGAGCAGTACTTC. It is translated as CASSDWDRGYEQYF.

In DNA, the CDR3 is TGTGCCATCAGGGGGGGAGATACGCAGTATTTT. Protein sequence: CAIRGGDTQYF. This rearrangement joins TRBV10-3 to TRBJ2-3, with TRBD2 as a possible D gene (6 bases). CDR1 and CDR2 from the germline V gene are ENHRY and SYGVKD. The CDR3 length is 11 residues. Trimming removed 6 bases from V and 5 bases from J, with 6 bases in between.

J is TRBJ1-4 and V is TRBV6-5; D is unresolved. Trimming cost V 10 bases and J 3 bases, with 18 bases left between them. The CDR3 is 15 amino acids. The germline V gene has CDR1 MNHEY and CDR2 SVGAGI. The CDR3 sequence is CATIPFVGSNEKLFF. As DNA, the CDR3 is TGTGCCACCATCCCCTTTGTAGGCTCTAATGAAAAACTGTTTTTT.

The chain carries TRBV6-5 and TRBJ2-5; unclear D gene. Between the trimmed V and J ends, which lost 6 bases and 4 bases, there was a span of 18 bases. CDR1 MNHEY and CDR2 SVGAGI come from the germline V gene. The CDR3 has 15 amino acids. The CDR3 nucleotides are TGTGCCAGCAGAGTCGGTGGTACGTTTGGAGAGACCCAGTACTTC. It is translated as CASRVGGTFGETQYF.

The chain employs TRBV5-3 and TRBJ2-6; D remains ambiguous. TRBV5-3 is reported as an ORF; its role is uncertain. V lost 3 bases and J lost 0, with 28 bases in between. The CDR3 has 22 residues. The CDR3 loop reads CARSSAHPEPQVKISGANVLTF. For the CDR3, the DNA is TGTGCCAGAAGCTCTGCCCACCCCGAGCCCCAGGTCAAGATCTCTGGGGCCAACGTCCTGACTTTC.

The J gene is TRBJ1-3, the V gene TRBV28, with D perhaps TRBD1 (5 bases). The CDR3 is 15 residues long. Looked up from germline, CDR1 is MDHEN and CDR2 is SYDVKM. V gave up 3 bases and J gave up 1 base, with 10 bases separating them. The CDR3 region has the DNA TGTGCCAGCAGTTTGCCAGGGCTATCTGGAAACACCATATATTTT. It is translated as CASSLPGLSGNTIYF.

The J gene is TRBJ2-1, the V gene TRBV21-1; the table's D call, TRBD2, has no DNA check behind it. TRBV21-1 is a pseudogene. This CDR3 comprises 17 residues. In DNA form, the CDR3 reads TGTGCCAGCAGCAAAGAAGCGGGGGTCAGTTTATACAATGAGCAGTTCTTC. Translating it yields CASSKEAGVSLYNEQFF.

This chain connects TRBV6-5 to TRBJ2-3; the match to TRBD2 covers 7 bases. CDR1 is MNHEY, CDR2 SVGAGI, per germline. V trimming: 8 bases; J trimming: 4 bases; junction bases outside the gene matches: 9. This CDR3 comprises 14 residues. The CDR3 spells CASLQRGSPDTQYF. In DNA form, the CDR3 reads TGTGCCAGCCTCCAGCGGGGCTCACCAGATACGCAGTATTTT.

V and J are TRBV7-2 and TRBJ1-1; no reliable D call. V was cut by 5 bases and J by 5 bases, with 12 bases left in between. The CDR3 sequence is 13 residues long. Germline values: CDR1 SGHTA, CDR2 FQGNSA. The CDR3 here is CASSATRPTEAFF. The CDR3 DNA is TGTGCCAGCAGCGCGACCCGGCCGACTGAAGCTTTCTTT.

The V and J genes are TRBV4-3 and TRBJ2-1; TRBD2 might be the D (6 bases). The germline V gene encodes CDR1 LGHNA and CDR2 YSLEER. The CDR3 covers 17 residues. V gave up 3 bases and J gave up 10 bases, with 25 bases separating them. The CDR3, as DNA: TGCGCCAGCAGCCAGGAAACTAGCCTTTCGTTGAAATGGGAGCAGTTCTTC. It codes for CASSQETSLSLKWEQFF.

This chain connects TRBV29-1 to TRBJ2-1; D possibly corresponds to TRBD1 (6 bases). The germline V gene has CDR1 SQVTM and CDR2 ANQGSEA. Trimming took off 0 bases at V and 3 bases at J, with 12 bases between the two ends. The CDR3 contains 15 residues. CDR3 in amino acids: CSVEDSGDIYNEQFF. CDR3 sequence (DNA): TGCAGCGTTGAAGATTCTGGGGACATCTACAATGAGCAGTTCTTC.

The chain uses TRBV6-5 and TRBJ1-5, with D maybe TRBD1 (5 bases). The V gene's germline CDR1 is MNHEY and CDR2 SVGAGI. The CDR3 contains 14 residues. V lost 7 bases and J 5 bases, leaving 15 bases between the germline ends. The CDR3, as DNA: TGTGCCAGCACCCCGAGCAGGGCCGATCAGCCCCAGCATTTT. Protein sequence: CASTPSRADQPQHF.

The genes are TRBV2 and TRBJ2-6, with D perhaps matching TRBD1 (5 bases). CDR1 is SNHLY, CDR2 FYNNEI, per germline. The CDR3 runs to 16 residues. V gave up 8 bases and J gave up 9 bases, with 23 bases separating them. CDR3 protein: CASQKGMDVLDNVLTF. In DNA, the CDR3 is TGTGCCAGCCAGAAGGGGATGGATGTGTTGGACAACGTCCTGACTTTC.

The chain uses TRBV12-5 and TRBJ2-1; 11 bases fit TRBD2. This CDR3 has 16 amino acids. The V gene's germline CDR1 is LGHNT and CDR2 FRNRAP. Trimming took 0 bases from V and 7 from J; bases not matched to a gene: 5. The DNA of the CDR3 is TGTGCTAGTGGTTTGGTAATAGCGGGGGGGATAAATGAGCAGTTCTTC. This encodes CASGLVIAGGINEQFF.

The rearrangement joins TRBV5-4 to TRBJ2-3, with 7 bases aligning to TRBD2. The V gene end was trimmed by 4 bases and the J gene end by 5 bases; junction bases not matched to a gene: 7. Germline V gives CDR1 SGHNT, CDR2 YYREEE (reference sequence). The length of the CDR3 is 14 residues. CDR3 sequence reads: CASSRTSEGDTQYF. CDR3 in DNA: TGTGCCAGCAGCCGGACTAGTGAAGGAGATACGCAGTATTTT.

The V call is TRBV13, the J call TRBJ2-1, with 11 bases aligning to TRBD2. V trimming: 6 bases; J trimming: 0 bases; junction bases outside the gene matches: 4. CDR1 is PRHDT, CDR2 FYEKMQ, per germline (reference sequence). This CDR3 is 16 amino acids long. The CDR3 is CASSTSGGLSYNEQFF. The DNA of the CDR3 is TGTGCCAGCAGTACTAGCGGGGGCCTCTCCTACAATGAGCAGTTCTTC.

The chain combines TRBV18 with TRBJ1-3; 9 nucleotides align to TRBD1. The CDR3 has 19 amino acids. Trimming at V came to 4 bases and at J to 2 bases, leaving 15 bases not matched to a gene. CDR1 is KGHSH and CDR2 is LQKENI in the germline V gene. This CDR3 is CASSRTGTGTITPGNTIYF. In nucleotides, the CDR3 is TGTGCCAGCTCACGTACCGGGACAGGGACTATCACTCCTGGAAACACCATATATTTT.

The rearrangement links TRBV10-3 to TRBJ2-3, with a weak D call TRBD1 (6 bases). In germline, CDR1 is ENHRY, CDR2 SYGVKD. Between the trimmed V and J ends, which lost 10 bases and 6 bases, there was a span of 32 bases. The CDR3 totals 18 residues. The CDR3 region has the DNA TGTGCCACCTCATCGGACAGATACGGACTCACCCTCAGGGATACGCAGTATTTT. Its translation is CATSSDRYGLTLRDTQYF.